The 18 T cell receptor beta chains given below trace back to one sample, sequenced in a study of CD8 T cells in Susac syndrome. Random hexamers were used to reverse transcribe about 0.5 to 1 ug of RNA. Via MiXCR, TCRdb re-called the immunoSEQ multiplex PCR reads, giving one row per CDR3 protein. The sample shows approximately 110,000 distinct CDR3 sequences, around 94% of them seen only once. Sequenced: CD4+ T cells from PBMCs. Receptor source: a human donor in good health.

This clonotype appeared once. V gene TRBV7-9 combines with J gene TRBJ2-1; D perhaps matches TRBD2 (6 bases). The V gene's germline CDR1 is SEHNR and CDR2 FQNEAQ (reference sequence). Trimming removed 8 bases at V and 4 bases at J, with 12 bases between. The CDR3 has 13 residues. The CDR3: CASSGDRYNEQFF. CDR3 DNA sequence: TGTGCCAGCTCGGGGGACCGATACAATGAGCAGTTCTTC.

The J gene is TRBJ2-1, the V gene TRBV7-9; D is perhaps TRBD1 (5 bases). The CDR3 extends over 13 amino acids. V lost 5 bases to trimming and J lost 7 bases, with 12 bases between them. The germline gives CDR1 SEHNR, CDR2 FQNEAQ (reference sequence). This chain's CDR3 is CASSRVAGNEQFF. CDR3 in DNA: TGTGCCAGCAGCCGGGTGGCAGGGAATGAGCAGTTCTTC.

The CDR3 loop is CASTGGGEQYF. The CDR3 DNA sequence: TGTGCCAGCACCGGCGGGGGCGAGCAGTACTTC. This sequence joins TRBV6-5 and TRBJ2-7; 7 bases are shared with TRBD2. The ends lost 7 bases at V and 6 bases at J; junction bases unmatched: 3. The germline V gene has CDR1 MNHEY and CDR2 SVGAGI. The CDR3 is 11 residues long.

This sequence joins TRBV20-1 and TRBJ1-4; D is possibly TRBD1 (5 bases). The CDR3 covers 12 residues. CDR1 and CDR2 from the germline V gene are DFQATT and SNEGSKA (reference sequence). V shed 7 bases and J shed 7 bases, with 13 bases lying between them. The CDR3 region has the DNA TGCAGTGGCAGGGATATCGGTGAAAAACTGTTTTTT. It is translated as CSGRDIGEKLFF.

V is TRBV11-2 and J is TRBJ2-1; 7 bases map to TRBD2. The CDR3 covers 14 residues. J gave up 8 bases and V 8 bases, and 12 bases lay outside the gene matches. The V gene's germline CDR1 is SGHAT and CDR2 FQNNGV. The CDR3, as DNA: TGTGCCAGCGCACGTTCCCTAGCGGAATATGAGCAGTTCTTC. Its translation is CASARSLAEYEQFF.

The rearrangement joins TRBV29-1 to TRBJ1-1; D gene ambiguous. Germline-derived CDR1 and CDR2 are SQVTM and ANQGSEA. V gave up 8 bases and J gave up 3 bases, with 13 bases separating them. The CDR3 has 12 residues. CDR3 in amino acids: CSSTLGDTEAFF. In DNA, the CDR3 is TGCAGCTCAACACTTGGGGACACTGAAGCTTTCTTT. Drawing the rest from reference TRBV29-1 and TRBJ1-1, the complete variable domain is SAVISQKPSRDICQRGTSLTIQCQVDSQVTMMFWYRQQPGQSLTLIATANQGSEATYESGFVIDKFPISRPNLTFSTLTVSNMSPEDSSIYLCSSTLGDTEAFFGQGTRLTVV.

The chain couples TRBV20-1 to TRBJ2-2; D not certain. Trimming took off 0 bases at V and 3 bases at J, with 8 bases between the two ends. From germline, CDR1 is DFQATT and CDR2 SNEGSKA (reference sequence). The CDR3 length is 14 residues. DNA of the CDR3: TGCAGTGCTAGAGATTCGAGCGACACCGGGGAGCTGTTTTTT. It codes for CSARDSSDTGELFF.

The chain recombines TRBV5-1 with TRBJ2-3; TRBD2 matches 8 bases. Germline V gene sequence: CDR1 SGHRS, CDR2 YFSETQ. V shed 1 base and J 1 base; nucleotides not matched to a gene: 2. This CDR3 spans 15 amino acids. As DNA, the CDR3 is TGCGCCAGCAGCTTGCAGACTAGCGGCACAGATACGCAGTATTTT. This codes for CASSLQTSGTDTQYF.

The chain links TRBV2 to TRBJ1-5; D may be TRBD1 (6 bases). Per germline, CDR1 SNHLY and CDR2 FYNNEI. Trimming removed 4 bases at V and 5 bases at J, with 12 bases between. The CDR3 spans 14 residues. The CDR3 DNA sequence: TGTGCCAGCAGTGGCCGACAGGATCATCAGCCCCAGCATTTT. Amino acid sequence: CASSGRQDHQPQHF.

The chain is built from TRBV5-1 and TRBJ1-1; D possibly corresponds to TRBD1 (5 bases). Germline values: CDR1 SGHRS, CDR2 YFSETQ. The V and J ends lost 7 bases and 7 bases respectively, with 17 bases between them. The length of the CDR3 is 13 residues. Here the CDR3 reads CASRDLFGGEAFF. CDR3 in DNA: TGCGCCAGCCGGGATCTATTCGGGGGTGAAGCTTTCTTT.

This chain uses TRBV10-3 with TRBJ2-7; 7 bases are shared with TRBD2. Germline CDR1 reads ENHRY; CDR2 reads SYGVKD. This CDR3 has 11 residues. V lost 8 bases, J lost 6 bases, and 4 bases stayed unmatched. In DNA, the CDR3 is TGTGCCATCGGGAGGGAGGGCGAGCAGTACTTC. It encodes CAIGREGEQYF.

The chain uses TRBV6-1 and TRBJ1-3; 7 nucleotides agree with TRBD1. Trimming at V came to 6 bases and at J to 4 bases, leaving 6 bases not matched to a gene. Germline CDR1 reads MNHNS; CDR2 reads SASEGT. The CDR3 length is 14 residues. CDR3 sequence reads: CASSVGTAGNTIYF. In DNA, the CDR3 is TGTGCCAGCAGCGTGGGGACAGCGGGAAACACCATATATTTT.

The chain combines TRBV20-1 with TRBJ2-3; either TRBD1 or TRBD2 may fit D (6 bases each). CDR3 size: 14 residues. V was pared by 2 bases and J by 5 bases, with 14 bases between. Germline-derived CDR1 and CDR2 are DFQATT and SNEGSKA (reference sequence). CDR3 loop: CSARLGGGGDTQYF. The CDR3 region has the DNA TGCAGTGCTAGACTCGGCGGAGGGGGAGATACGCAGTATTTT.

The chain couples TRBV18 to TRBJ1-1, with D perhaps matching TRBD1 (6 bases). Trimming removed 3 bases from V and 5 bases from J, with 13 bases in between. Germline V CDR1 and CDR2: KGHSH, LQKENI. The CDR3 spans 14 residues. The CDR3 DNA sequence: TGTGCCAGCTCACCCGAAACCAGGGGAACTGAAGCTTTCTTT. Its translation: CASSPETRGTEAFF.

V gene TRBV20-1 combines with J gene TRBJ2-2; D gene ambiguous. The CDR3 sequence is 15 residues long. Trimming removed 0 bases from V and 0 bases from J, with 8 bases in between. Germline values: CDR1 DFQATT, CDR2 SNEGSKA (reference sequence). The CDR3 DNA sequence: TGCAGTGCTAGAGATCGGCACGCGAACACCGGGGAGCTGTTTTTT. Translating gives CSARDRHANTGELFF.

The chain carries TRBV7-2 and TRBJ2-7, with 7 nucleotides matching TRBD2. Trimming removed 5 bases from V and 6 bases from J; junction bases left unmatched: 4. Per germline, CDR1 SGHTA and CDR2 FQGNSA. This CDR3 is built from 12 residues. Here the CDR3 reads CASSPGLLEQYF. The CDR3 DNA follows: TGTGCCAGCAGCCCGGGACTACTCGAGCAGTACTTC. The full variable domain, rest sourced from reference TRBV7-2 and TRBJ2-7, is GAGVSQSPSNKVTEKGKDVELRCDPISGHTALYWYRQSLGQGLEFLIYFQGNSAPDKSGLPSDRFSAERTGGSVSTLTIQRTQQEDSAVYLCASSPGLLEQYFGPGTRLTVT.

The chain combines TRBV12-5 with TRBJ2-5, with TRBD1 as a possible D gene (7 bases). The CDR3 covers 13 residues. The V end was cut by 5 bases, the J end by 10 bases, with 17 bases between. Germline CDR1 and CDR2: LGHNT and FRNRAP. The CDR3: CASGPSGQEGQYF. CDR3 bases: TGTGCTAGTGGTCCTTCTGGACAGGAGGGCCAGTACTTC.

The V and J genes are TRBV5-1 and TRBJ2-2, with a tentative D call TRBD2 (6 bases). V lost 4 bases to trimming and J lost 6 bases, with 13 bases between them. This CDR3 has 14 residues. The V gene's germline CDR1 is SGHRS and CDR2 YFSETQ. Here the CDR3 reads CASSPLLAPGELFF. CDR3 in DNA: TGCGCCAGCAGCCCTCTACTAGCCCCCGGGGAGCTGTTTTTT.